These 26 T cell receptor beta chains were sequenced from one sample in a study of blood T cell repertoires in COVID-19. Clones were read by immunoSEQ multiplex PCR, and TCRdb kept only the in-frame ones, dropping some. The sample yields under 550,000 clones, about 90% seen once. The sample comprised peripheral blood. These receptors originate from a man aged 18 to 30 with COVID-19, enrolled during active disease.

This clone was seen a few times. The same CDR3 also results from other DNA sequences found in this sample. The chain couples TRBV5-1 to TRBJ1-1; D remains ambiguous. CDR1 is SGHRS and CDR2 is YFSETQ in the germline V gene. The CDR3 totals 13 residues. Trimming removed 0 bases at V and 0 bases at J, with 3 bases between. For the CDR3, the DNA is TGCGCCAGCAGCTTGGGCGTGAACACTGAAGCTTTCTTT. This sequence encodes CASSLGVNTEAFF.

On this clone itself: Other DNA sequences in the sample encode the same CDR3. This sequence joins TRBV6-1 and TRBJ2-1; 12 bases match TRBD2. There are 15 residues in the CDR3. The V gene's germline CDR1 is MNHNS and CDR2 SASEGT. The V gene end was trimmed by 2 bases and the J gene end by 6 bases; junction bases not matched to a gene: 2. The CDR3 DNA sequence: TGTGCCAGCAGTGAACTAGCGGGAGGGCCCAATGAGCAGTTCTTC. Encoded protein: CASSELAGGPNEQFF.

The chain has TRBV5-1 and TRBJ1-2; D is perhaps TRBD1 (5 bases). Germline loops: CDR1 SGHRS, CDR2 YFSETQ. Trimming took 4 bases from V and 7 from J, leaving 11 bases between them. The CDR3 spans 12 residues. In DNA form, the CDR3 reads TGCGCCAGCAGCCCAGACAGACCTGGCTACACCTTC. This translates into CASSPDRPGYTF.

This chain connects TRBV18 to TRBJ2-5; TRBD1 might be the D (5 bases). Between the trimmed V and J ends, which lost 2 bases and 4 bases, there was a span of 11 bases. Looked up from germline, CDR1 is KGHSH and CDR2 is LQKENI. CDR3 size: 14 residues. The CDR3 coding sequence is TGTGCCAGCTCACCAGGGGCCGATCGAGAGACCCAGTACTTC. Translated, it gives CASSPGADRETQYF.

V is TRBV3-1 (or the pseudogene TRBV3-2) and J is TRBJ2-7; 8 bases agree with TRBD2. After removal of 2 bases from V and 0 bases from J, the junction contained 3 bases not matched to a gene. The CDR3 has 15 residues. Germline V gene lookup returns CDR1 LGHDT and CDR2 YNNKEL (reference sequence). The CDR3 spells CASSQWSGSSYEQYF. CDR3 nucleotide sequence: TGTGCCAGCAGCCAATGGAGCGGGAGCTCCTACGAGCAGTACTTC.

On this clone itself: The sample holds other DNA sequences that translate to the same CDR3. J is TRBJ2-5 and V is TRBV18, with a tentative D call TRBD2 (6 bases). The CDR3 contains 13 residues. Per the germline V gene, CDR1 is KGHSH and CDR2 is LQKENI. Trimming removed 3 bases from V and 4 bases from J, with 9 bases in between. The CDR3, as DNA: TGTGCCAGCTCACCGCAGGAGGGAGAGACCCAGTACTTC. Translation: CASSPQEGETQYF.

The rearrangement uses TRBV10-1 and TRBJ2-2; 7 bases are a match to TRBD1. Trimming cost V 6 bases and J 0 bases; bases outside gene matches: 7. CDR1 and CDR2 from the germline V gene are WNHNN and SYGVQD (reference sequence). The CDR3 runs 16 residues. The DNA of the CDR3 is TGCGCCAGCAGAGAGGGGACAGCCGCGAACACCGGGGAGCTGTTTTTT. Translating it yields CASREGTAANTGELFF.

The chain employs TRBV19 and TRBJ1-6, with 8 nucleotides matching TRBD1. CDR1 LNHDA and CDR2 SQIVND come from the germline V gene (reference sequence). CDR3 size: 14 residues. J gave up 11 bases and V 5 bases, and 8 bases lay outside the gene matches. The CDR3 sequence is CASSVPGGETPLHF. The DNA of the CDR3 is TGTGCCAGTAGTGTTCCAGGGGGCGAAACACCCCTCCACTTT.

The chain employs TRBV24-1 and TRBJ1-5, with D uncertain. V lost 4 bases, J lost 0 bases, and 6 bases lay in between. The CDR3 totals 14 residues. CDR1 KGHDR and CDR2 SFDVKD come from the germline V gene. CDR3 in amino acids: CATSDPGSNQPQHF. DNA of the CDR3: TGTGCCACCAGTGACCCGGGTAGCAATCAGCCCCAGCATTTT.

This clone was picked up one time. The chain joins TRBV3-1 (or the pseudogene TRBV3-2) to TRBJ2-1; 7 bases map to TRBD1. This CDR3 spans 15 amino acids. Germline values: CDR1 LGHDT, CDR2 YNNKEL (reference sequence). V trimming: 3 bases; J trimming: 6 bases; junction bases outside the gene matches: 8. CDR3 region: CASSHRQGVSNEQFF. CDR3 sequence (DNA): TGTGCCAGCAGCCATCGACAGGGAGTTAGCAATGAGCAGTTCTTC.

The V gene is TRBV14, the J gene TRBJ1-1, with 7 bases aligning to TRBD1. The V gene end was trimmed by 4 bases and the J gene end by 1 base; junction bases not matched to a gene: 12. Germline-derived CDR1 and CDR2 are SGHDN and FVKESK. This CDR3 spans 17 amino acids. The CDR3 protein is CASSPHRQGGRNTEAFF. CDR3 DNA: TGTGCCAGCAGCCCCCACCGACAGGGAGGACGGAACACTGAAGCTTTCTTT.

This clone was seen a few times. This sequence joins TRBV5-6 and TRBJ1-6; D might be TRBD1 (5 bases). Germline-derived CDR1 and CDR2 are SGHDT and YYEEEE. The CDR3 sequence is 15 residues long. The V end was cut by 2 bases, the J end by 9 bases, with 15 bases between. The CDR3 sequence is CASSFLPGQISPLHF. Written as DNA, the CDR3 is TGTGCCAGCAGCTTTTTGCCAGGGCAGATTTCACCCCTCCACTTT.

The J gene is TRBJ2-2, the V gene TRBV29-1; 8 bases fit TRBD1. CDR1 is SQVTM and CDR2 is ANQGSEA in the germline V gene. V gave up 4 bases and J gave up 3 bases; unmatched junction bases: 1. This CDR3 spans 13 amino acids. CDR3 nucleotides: TGCAGCGTTGGGACAGGGTACACCGGGGAGCTGTTTTTT. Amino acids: CSVGTGYTGELFF.

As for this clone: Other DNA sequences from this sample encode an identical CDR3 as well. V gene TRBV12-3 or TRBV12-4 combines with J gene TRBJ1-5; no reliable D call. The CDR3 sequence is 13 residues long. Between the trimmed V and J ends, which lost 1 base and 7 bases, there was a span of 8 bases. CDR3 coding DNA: TGTGCCAGCAGTTTAGGACGGCGGCAGCCCCAGCATTTT. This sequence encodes CASSLGRRQPQHF.

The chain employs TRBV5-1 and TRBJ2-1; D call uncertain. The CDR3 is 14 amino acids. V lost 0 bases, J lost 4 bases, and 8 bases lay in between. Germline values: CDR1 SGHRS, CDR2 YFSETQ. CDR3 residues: CASSLAQSYNEQFF. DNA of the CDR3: TGCGCCAGCAGCTTGGCTCAGTCTTACAATGAGCAGTTCTTC.

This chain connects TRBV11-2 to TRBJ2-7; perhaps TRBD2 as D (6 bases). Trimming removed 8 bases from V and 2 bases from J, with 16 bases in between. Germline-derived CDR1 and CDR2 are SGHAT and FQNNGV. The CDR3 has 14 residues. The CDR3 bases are TGTGCCAGCGGGTTGGTGGGGGGTCCCTACGAGCAGTACTTC. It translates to CASGLVGGPYEQYF.

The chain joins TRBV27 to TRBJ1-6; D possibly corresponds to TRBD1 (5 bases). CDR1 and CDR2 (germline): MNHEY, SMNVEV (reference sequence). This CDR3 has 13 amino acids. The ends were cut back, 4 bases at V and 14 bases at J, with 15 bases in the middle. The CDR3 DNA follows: TGTGCCAGCAGTTCTACCTACAGGTCCACCCTCCACTTT. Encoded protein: CASSSTYRSTLHF.

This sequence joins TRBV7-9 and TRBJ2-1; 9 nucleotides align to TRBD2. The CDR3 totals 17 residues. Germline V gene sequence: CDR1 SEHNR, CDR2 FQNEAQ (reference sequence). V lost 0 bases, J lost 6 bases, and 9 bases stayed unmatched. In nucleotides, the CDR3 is TGTGCCAGCAGCTTAGCAGTGTCTAGCGGGGATCCCAATGAGCAGTTCTTC. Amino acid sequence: CASSLAVSSGDPNEQFF.

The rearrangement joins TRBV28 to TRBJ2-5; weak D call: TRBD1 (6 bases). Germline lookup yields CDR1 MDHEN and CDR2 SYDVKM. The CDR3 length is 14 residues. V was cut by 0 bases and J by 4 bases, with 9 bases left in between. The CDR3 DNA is TGTGCCAGCAGTTTATGGGGGGCGGGAGAGACCCAGTACTTC. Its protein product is CASSLWGAGETQYF.

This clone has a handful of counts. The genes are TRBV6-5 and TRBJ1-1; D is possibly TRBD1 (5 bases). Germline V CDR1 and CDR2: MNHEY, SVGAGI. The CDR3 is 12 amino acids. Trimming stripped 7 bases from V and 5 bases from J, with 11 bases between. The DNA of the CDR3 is TGTGCCAGCAAGGGGCGATGGACTGAAGCTTTCTTT. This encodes CASKGRWTEAFF.

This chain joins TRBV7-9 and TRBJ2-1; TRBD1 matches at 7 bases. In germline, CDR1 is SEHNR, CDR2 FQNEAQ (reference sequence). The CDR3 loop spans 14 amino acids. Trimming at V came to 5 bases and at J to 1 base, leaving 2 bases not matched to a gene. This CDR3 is CASSLQGSYNEQFF. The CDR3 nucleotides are TGTGCCAGCAGCCTACAGGGGTCCTACAATGAGCAGTTCTTC. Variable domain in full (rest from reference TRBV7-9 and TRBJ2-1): DTGVSQNPRHKITKRGQNVTFRCDPISEHNRLYWYRQTLGQGPEFLTYFQNEAQLEKSRLLSDRFSAERPKGSFSTLEIQRTEQGDSAMYLCASSLQGSYNEQFFGPGTRLTVL.

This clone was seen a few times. CDR3 protein: CASSRSDRDAFF. The CDR3, as DNA: TGTGCCAGCAGCCGATCAGACAGGGACGCTTTCTTT. The chain combines TRBV3-1 (or the pseudogene TRBV3-2) with TRBJ1-1, with TRBD1 matching 7 bases. Trimming removed 4 bases from V and 11 bases from J; junction bases left unmatched: 7. Germline CDR1 reads LGHDT; CDR2 reads YNNKEL (reference sequence). The CDR3 loop spans 12 amino acids.

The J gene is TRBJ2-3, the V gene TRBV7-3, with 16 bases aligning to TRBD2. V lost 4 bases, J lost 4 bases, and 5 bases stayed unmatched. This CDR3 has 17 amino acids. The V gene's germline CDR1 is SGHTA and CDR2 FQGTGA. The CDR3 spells CASSSLGLAGGPDTQYF. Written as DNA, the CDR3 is TGTGCCAGCAGCTCCCTGGGACTAGCGGGAGGGCCAGATACGCAGTATTTT.

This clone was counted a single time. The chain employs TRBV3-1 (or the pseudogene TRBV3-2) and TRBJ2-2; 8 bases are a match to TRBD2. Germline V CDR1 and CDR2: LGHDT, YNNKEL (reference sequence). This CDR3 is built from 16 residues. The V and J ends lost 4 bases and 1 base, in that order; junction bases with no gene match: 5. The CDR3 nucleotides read TGTGCCAGCAGCCTCAGCGGGAGAAGGAACACCGGGGAGCTGTTTTTT. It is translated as CASSLSGRRNTGELFF.

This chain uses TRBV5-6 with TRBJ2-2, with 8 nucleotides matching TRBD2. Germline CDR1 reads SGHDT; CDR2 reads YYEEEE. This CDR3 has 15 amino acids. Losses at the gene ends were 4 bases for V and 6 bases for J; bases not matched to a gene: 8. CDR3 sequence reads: CASSLIFGGAGELFF. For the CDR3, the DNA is TGTGCCAGCAGCCTAATCTTCGGGGGGGCCGGGGAGCTGTTTTTT.

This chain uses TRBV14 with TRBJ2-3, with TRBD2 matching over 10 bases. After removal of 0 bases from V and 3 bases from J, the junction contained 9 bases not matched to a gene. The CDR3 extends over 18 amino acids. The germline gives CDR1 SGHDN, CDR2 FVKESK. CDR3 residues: CASSQDPSSGGWTDTQYF. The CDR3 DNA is TGTGCCAGCAGCCAAGATCCGTCTAGCGGGGGTTGGACAGATACGCAGTATTTT.